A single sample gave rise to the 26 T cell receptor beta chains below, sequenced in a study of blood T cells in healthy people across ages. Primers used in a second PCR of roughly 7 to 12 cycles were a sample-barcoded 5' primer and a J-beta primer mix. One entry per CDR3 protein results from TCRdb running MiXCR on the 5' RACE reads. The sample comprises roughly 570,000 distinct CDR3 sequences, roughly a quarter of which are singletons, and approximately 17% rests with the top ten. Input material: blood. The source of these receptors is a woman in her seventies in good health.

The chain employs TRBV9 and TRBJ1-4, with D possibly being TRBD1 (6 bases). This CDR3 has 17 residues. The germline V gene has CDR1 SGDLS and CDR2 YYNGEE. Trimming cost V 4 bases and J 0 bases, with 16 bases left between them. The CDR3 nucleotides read TGTGCCAGCAGCTCACAGGGTCCTCACTCAACTAATGAAAAACTGTTTTTT. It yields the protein CASSSQGPHSTNEKLFF.

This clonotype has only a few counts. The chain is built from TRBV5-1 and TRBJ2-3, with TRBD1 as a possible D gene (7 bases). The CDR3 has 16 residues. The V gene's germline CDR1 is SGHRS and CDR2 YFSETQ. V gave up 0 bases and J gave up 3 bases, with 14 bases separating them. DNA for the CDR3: TGCGCCAGCAGCTTGGGTTTGACAGGGAGGACAGATACGCAGTATTTT. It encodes CASSLGLTGRTDTQYF.

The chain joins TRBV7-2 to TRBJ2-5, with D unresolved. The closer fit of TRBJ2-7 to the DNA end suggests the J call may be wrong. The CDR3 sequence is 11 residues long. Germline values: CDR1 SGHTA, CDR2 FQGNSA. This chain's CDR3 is CASSSTFEQYF. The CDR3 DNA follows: TGTGCCAGCAGCTCGACATTCGAGCAGTACTTC.

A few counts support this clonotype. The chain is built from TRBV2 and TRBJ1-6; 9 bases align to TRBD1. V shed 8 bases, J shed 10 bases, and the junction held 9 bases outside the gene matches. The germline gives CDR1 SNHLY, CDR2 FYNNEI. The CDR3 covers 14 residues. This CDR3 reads CASGPGTGRSPLHF. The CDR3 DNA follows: TGTGCCAGCGGCCCCGGGACAGGGCGCTCACCCCTCCACTTT.

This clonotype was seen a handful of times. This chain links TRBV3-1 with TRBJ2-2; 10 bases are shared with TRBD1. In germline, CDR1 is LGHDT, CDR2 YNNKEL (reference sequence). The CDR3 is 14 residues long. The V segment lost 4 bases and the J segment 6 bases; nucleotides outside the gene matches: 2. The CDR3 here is CASSRDRGAGELFF. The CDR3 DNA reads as TGTGCCAGCAGCCGGGACAGGGGCGCCGGGGAGCTGTTTTTT. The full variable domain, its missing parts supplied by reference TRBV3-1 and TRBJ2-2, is DTAVSQTPKYLVTQMGNDKSIKCEQNLGHDTMYWYKQDSKKFLKIMFSYNNKELIINETVPNRFSPKSPDKAHLNLHINSLELGDSAVYFCASSRDRGAGELFFGEGSRLTVL.

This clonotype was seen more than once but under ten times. The CDR3 DNA is TGCAGCGTTGGGACGGTGATTAACTATGGCTACACCTTC. Encoded protein: CSVGTVINYGYTF. The V call is TRBV29-1, the J call TRBJ1-2; the D is unclear. The CDR3 is 13 amino acids. Per the germline V gene, CDR1 is SQVTM and CDR2 is ANQGSEA. V was cut by 4 bases and J by 1 base, with 10 bases left in between.

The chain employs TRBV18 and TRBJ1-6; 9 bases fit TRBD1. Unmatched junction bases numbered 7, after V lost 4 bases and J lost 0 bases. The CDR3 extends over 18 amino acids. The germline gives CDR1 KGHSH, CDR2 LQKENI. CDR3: CASSLDRGLSSYNSPLHF. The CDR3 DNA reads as TGTGCCAGCTCACTGGACAGGGGCCTGAGCTCCTATAATTCACCCCTCCACTTT.

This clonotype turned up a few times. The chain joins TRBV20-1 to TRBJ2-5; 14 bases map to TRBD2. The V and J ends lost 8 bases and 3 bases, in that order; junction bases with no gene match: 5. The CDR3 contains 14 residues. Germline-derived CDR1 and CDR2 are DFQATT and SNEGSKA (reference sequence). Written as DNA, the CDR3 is TGCAGTAAGACTAGCGGGGGGGTTAAAGAGACCCAGTACTTC. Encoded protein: CSKTSGGVKETQYF.

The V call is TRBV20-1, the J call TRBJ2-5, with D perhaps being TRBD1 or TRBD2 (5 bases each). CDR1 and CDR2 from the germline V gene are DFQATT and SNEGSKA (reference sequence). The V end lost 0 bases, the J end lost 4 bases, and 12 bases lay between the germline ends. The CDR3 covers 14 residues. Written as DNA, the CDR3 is TGCAGTGCTAGAGATCAGGCAGGGAGAGAGACCCAGTACTTC. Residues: CSARDQAGRETQYF.

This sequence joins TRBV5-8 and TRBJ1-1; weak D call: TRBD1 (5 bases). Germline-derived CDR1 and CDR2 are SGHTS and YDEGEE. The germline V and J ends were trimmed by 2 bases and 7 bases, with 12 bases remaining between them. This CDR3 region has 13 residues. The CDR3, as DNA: TGTGCCAGCAGCTTTCGCAGGGAACTTGAAGCTTTCTTT. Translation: CASSFRRELEAFF.

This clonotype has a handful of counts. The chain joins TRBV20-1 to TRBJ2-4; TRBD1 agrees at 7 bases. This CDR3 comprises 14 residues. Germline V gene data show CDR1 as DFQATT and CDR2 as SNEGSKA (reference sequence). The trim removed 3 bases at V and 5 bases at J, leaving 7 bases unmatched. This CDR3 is CSARRGQGENIQYF. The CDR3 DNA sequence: TGCAGTGCTAGGAGGGGTCAGGGGGAAAACATTCAGTACTTC.

The CDR3 is CASSLQGGDSPYEQYF. The CDR3 nucleotides read TGTGCCAGCAGCTTACAGGGGGGGGACAGCCCCTACGAGCAGTACTTC. The V gene is TRBV7-3, the J gene TRBJ2-5; D might be TRBD1 or TRBD2, each matching 7 bases. Matching the DNA end better, TRBJ2-7 makes the J call doubtful. CDR1 is SGHTA, CDR2 FQGTGA, per germline. CDR3 size: 16 residues.

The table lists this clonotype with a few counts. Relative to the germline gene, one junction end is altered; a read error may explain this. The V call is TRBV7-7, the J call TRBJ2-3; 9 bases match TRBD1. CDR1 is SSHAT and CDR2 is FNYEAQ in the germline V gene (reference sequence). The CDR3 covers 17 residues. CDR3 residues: CASSLDVQGAGTDTQYF. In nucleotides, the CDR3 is TGTGCTAGCAGCTTAGATGTACAGGGGGCTGGGACAGATACGCAGTATTTT.

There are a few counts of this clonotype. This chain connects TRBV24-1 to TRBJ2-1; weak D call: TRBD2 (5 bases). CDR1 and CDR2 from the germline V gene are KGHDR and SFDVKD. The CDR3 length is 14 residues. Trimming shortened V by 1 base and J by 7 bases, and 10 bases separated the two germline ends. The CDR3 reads CATSDFSGGNEQFF. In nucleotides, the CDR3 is TGTGCCACCAGTGATTTTTCCGGAGGTAATGAGCAGTTCTTC.

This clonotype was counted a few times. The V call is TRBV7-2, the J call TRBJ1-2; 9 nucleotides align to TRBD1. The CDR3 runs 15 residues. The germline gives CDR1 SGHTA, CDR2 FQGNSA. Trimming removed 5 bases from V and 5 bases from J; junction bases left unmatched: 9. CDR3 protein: CASSERTGTGYGYTF. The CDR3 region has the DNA TGTGCCAGCAGCGAGAGGACCGGGACAGGGTATGGCTACACCTTC.

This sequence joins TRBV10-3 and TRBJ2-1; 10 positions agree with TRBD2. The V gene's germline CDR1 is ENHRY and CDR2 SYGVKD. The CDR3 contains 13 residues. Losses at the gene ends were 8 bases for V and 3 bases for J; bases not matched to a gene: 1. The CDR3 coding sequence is TGTGCCATCTGGACTAGCGGCTACAATGAGCAGTTCTTC. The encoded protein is CAIWTSGYNEQFF.

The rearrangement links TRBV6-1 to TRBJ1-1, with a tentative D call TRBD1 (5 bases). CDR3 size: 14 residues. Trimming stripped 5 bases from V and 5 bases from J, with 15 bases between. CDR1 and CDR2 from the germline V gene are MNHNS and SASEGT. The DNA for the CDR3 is TGTGCCAGCAGTCGGGACTGGGGAAATACTGAAGCTTTCTTT. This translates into CASSRDWGNTEAFF.

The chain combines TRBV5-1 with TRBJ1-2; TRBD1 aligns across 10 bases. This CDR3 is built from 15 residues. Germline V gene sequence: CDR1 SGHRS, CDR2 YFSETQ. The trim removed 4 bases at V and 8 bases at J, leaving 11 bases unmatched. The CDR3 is CASSLLLGTGEGYTF. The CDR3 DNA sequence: TGCGCCAGCAGCCTGCTGTTGGGGACAGGGGAAGGCTACACCTTC.

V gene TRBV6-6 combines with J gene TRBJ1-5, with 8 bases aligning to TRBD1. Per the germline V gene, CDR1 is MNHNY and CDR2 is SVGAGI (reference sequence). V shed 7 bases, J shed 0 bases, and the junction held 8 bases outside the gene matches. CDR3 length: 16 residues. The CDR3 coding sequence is TGTGCCAGCACTACGGGACAGGTAGATAGCAATCAGCCCCAGCATTTT. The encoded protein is CASTTGQVDSNQPQHF.

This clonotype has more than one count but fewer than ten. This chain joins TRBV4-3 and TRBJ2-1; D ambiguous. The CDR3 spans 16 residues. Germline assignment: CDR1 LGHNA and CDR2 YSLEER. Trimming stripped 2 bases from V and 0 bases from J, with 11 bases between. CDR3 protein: CASSQIGLSSYNEQFF. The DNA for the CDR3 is TGCGCCAGCAGCCAAATCGGCTTGAGCTCCTACAATGAGCAGTTCTTC.

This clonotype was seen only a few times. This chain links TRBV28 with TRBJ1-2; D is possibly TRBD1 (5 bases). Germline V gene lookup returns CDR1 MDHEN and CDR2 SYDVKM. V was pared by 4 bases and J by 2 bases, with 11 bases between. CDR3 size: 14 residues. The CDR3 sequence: CASSSIGQNYGYTF. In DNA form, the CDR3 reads TGTGCCAGCAGTTCAATAGGACAAAACTATGGCTACACCTTC.

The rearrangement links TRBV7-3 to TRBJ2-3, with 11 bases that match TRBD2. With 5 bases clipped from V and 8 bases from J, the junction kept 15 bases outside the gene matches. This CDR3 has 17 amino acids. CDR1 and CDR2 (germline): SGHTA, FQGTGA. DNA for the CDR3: TGTGCCAGCAGCCCGCAGGGGGTAGCGGGGGGGCCTAGTACGCAGTATTTT. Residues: CASSPQGVAGGPSTQYF.

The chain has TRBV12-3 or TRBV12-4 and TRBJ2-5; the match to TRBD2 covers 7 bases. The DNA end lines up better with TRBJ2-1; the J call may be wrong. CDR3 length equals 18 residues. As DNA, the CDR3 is TGTGCCAGCAGTGCCCTCTTGGGGAGGGGTACCCTCTACAATGAGCAGTTCTTC. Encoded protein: CASSALLGRGTLYNEQFF.

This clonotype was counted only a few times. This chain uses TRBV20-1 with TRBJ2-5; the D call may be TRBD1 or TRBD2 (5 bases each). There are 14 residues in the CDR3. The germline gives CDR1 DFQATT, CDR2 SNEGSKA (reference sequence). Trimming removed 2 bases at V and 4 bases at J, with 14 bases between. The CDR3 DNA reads TGCAGTGCTAGAAGGGCGGCAGGGAGAGAGACCCAGTACTTC. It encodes CSARRAAGRETQYF.

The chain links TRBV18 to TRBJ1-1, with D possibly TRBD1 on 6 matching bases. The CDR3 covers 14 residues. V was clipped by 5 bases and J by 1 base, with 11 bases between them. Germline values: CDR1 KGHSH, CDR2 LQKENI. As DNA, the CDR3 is TGTGCCAGCTCATGGGGCAGGGGGAACACTGAAGCTTTCTTT. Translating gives CASSWGRGNTEAFF.

The CDR3 loop is CAISEATNRGRETQYF. The CDR3 DNA sequence: TGTGCCATCAGTGAGGCGACAAATCGAGGGCGAGAGACCCAGTACTTC. The chain is built from TRBV10-3 and TRBJ2-5, with D possibly TRBD2 on 5 matching bases. The germline CDR1 and CDR2 sequences are ENHRY and SYGVKD. V dropped 2 bases and J dropped 4 bases, with 17 bases sitting between them. CDR3 length equals 16 residues.